What follows are 32 T cell receptor beta chains derived from one specimen sequenced in a study of shared clonotypes between healthy human individuals. Sequenced by immunoSEQ multiplex PCR; TCRdb stores in-frame clones only, minus some. In the table there are roughly 2,500,000 clones, over 85% of which are singletons. The specimen sequenced was naive CD4+ T cells from PBMCs. Subset specified: CD45RA+ positively selected. The receptors originated from a man younger than 35 in good health. Some clones in this sample may be carry-over from other donors' samples.

This sequence joins TRBV27 and TRBJ2-5, with D maybe TRBD1 (5 bases). This CDR3 is built from 14 residues. The ends were cut back, 5 bases at V and 1 base at J, with 11 bases in the middle. Per the germline V gene, CDR1 is MNHEY and CDR2 is SMNVEV (reference sequence). CDR3 coding DNA: TGTGCCAGCAGTCCGCAGGGTACCCAAGAGACCCAGTACTTC. As protein: CASSPQGTQETQYF.

This chain connects TRBV6-5 to TRBJ2-7; no clear D. The V end lost 5 bases, the J end lost 0 bases, and 11 bases lay between the germline ends. The CDR3 is 14 residues long. Germline CDR1 MNHEY, CDR2 SVGAGI. The CDR3 loop reads CASSTQQNSYEQYF. In nucleotides, the CDR3 is TGTGCCAGCAGTACTCAACAGAACTCCTACGAGCAGTACTTC.

V usage is TRBV27 and J usage is TRBJ2-6; no firm D call. Per the germline V gene, CDR1 is MNHEY and CDR2 is SMNVEV (reference sequence). The CDR3 extends over 17 amino acids. V lost 5 bases and J 4 bases, leaving 18 bases between the germline ends. The CDR3 region is CASSPPERFPGANVLTF. The CDR3 DNA is TGTGCCAGCAGTCCTCCAGAAAGGTTCCCCGGGGCCAACGTCCTGACTTTC.

J is TRBJ2-7 and V is TRBV5-1; 11 positions match TRBD2. Germline loops: CDR1 SGHRS, CDR2 YFSETQ. There are 17 residues in the CDR3. The V and J ends lost 0 bases and 0 bases, in that order; junction bases with no gene match: 5. CDR3: CASSLASGRTLSYEQYF. The CDR3 DNA is TGCGCCAGCAGCTTGGCTAGCGGGAGGACACTCTCCTACGAGCAGTACTTC.

The J gene is TRBJ2-2, the V gene TRBV5-6; D not resolved. V lost 1 base to trimming and J lost 4 bases, with 11 bases between them. Germline values: CDR1 SGHDT, CDR2 YYEEEE. This CDR3 contains 15 residues. The CDR3 sequence: CASSLTLDVTGELFF. The CDR3, as DNA: TGTGCCAGCAGCTTGACTCTGGACGTCACCGGGGAGCTGTTTTTT. The full variable domain, completed using reference TRBV5-6 and TRBJ2-2, is DAGVTQSPTHLIKTRGQQVTLRCSPKSGHDTVSWYQQALGQGPQFIFQYYEEEERQRGNFPDRFSGHQFPNYSSELNVNALLLGDSALYLCASSLTLDVTGELFFGEGSRLTVL.

The J gene is TRBJ2-1, the V gene TRBV19; tentatively, D is TRBD2 (6 bases). Germline CDR1 is LNHDA and CDR2 is SQIVND (reference sequence). V was cut by 9 bases and J by 4 bases, with 16 bases left in between. This CDR3 has 14 amino acids. Written as DNA, the CDR3 is TGTGCCAGCAAAAGTCGGGAGCCGTACAATGAGCAGTTCTTC. It encodes CASKSREPYNEQFF. The whole variable domain, filled in from reference TRBV19 and TRBJ2-1, reads DGGITQSPKYLFRKEGQNVTLSCEQNLNHDAMYWYRQDPGQGLRLIYYSQIVNDFQKGDIAEGYSVSREKKESFPLTVTSAQKNPTAFYLCASKSREPYNEQFFGPGTRLTVL.

This sequence joins TRBV5-4 and TRBJ1-1, with D perhaps TRBD1 (5 bases). CDR1 is SGHNT, CDR2 YYREEE, per germline (reference sequence). The length of the CDR3 is 15 residues. The V and J ends lost 4 bases and 2 bases respectively, with 15 bases between them. The CDR3 nucleotides are TGTGCCAGCAGCCGTTCGGGGGGTTTCAACACTGAAGCTTTCTTT. It is translated as CASSRSGGFNTEAFF.

The CDR3 DNA sequence: TGTGCCAGCAGGCCCACCGGGACACGCTACGAGCAGTACTTC. This encodes CASRPTGTRYEQYF. The rearrangement joins TRBV28 to TRBJ2-7; D is perhaps TRBD1 (6 bases). Trimming took 6 bases from V and 3 from J, leaving 15 bases between them. The CDR3 contains 14 residues. The germline gives CDR1 MDHEN, CDR2 SYDVKM.

The chain combines TRBV15 with TRBJ1-5; TRBD1 is a possible D gene (6 bases). V dropped 11 bases and J dropped 5 bases, with 13 bases sitting between them. This CDR3 has 12 amino acids. CDR1 and CDR2 from the germline V gene are LNHNV and YYDKDF (reference sequence). The CDR3: CASSEGDQPQHF. The DNA for the CDR3 is TGTGCCTCTTCGGAGGGGGATCAGCCCCAGCATTTT.

The chain combines TRBV18 with TRBJ1-2, with 7 bases fitting TRBD1. Germline values: CDR1 KGHSH, CDR2 LQKENI. There are 15 residues in the CDR3. The junction had 6 bases not matched to a gene; V was cut back by 3 bases and J by 2 bases. This CDR3 reads CASSPGNRGNYGYTF. The CDR3 DNA follows: TGTGCCAGCTCACCGGGGAACAGGGGCAACTATGGCTACACCTTC.

The chain joins TRBV7-9 to TRBJ2-6; a possible D gene is TRBD1 (5 bases). This CDR3 is 18 amino acids long. Trimming took off 1 base at V and 0 bases at J, with 13 bases between the two ends. Germline-derived CDR1 and CDR2 are SEHNR and FQNEAQ (reference sequence). The CDR3 nucleotides are TGTGCCAGCAGCTTAGAGGCAGGGTTTGGCTCTGGGGCCAACGTCCTGACTTTC. Translated, it gives CASSLEAGFGSGANVLTF.

The chain is built from TRBV9 and TRBJ1-1, with D possibly matching TRBD1 (5 bases). This CDR3 is 14 amino acids long. V lost 0 bases and J lost 4, with 10 bases in between. CDR1 is SGDLS, CDR2 YYNGEE, per germline. CDR3 protein: CASSVGDRSTEAFF. Written as DNA, the CDR3 is TGTGCCAGCAGCGTAGGGGACCGTAGCACTGAAGCTTTCTTT.

The chain links TRBV5-1 to TRBJ2-2; D is ambiguous. The ends were cut back, 7 bases at V and 0 bases at J, with 13 bases in the middle. From germline, CDR1 is SGHRS and CDR2 YFSETQ. The CDR3 has 15 amino acids. CDR3 in amino acids: CASGETPANTGELFF. The CDR3 coding sequence is TGCGCCAGCGGAGAAACGCCGGCGAACACCGGGGAGCTGTTTTTT.

The chain couples TRBV19 to TRBJ2-2; 9 bases match TRBD1. CDR3 length equals 16 residues. J lost 2 bases, V lost 6 bases, and 7 bases had no gene match. Germline assignment: CDR1 LNHDA and CDR2 SQIVND (reference sequence). Written as DNA, the CDR3 is TGTGCCAGTAGGGCACGGACAGGGGCCAACACCGGGGAGCTGTTTTTT. It is translated as CASRARTGANTGELFF.

The V call is TRBV6-1, the J call TRBJ2-7; weak D call: TRBD2 (5 bases). This CDR3 is built from 13 residues. The germline CDR1 and CDR2 sequences are MNHNS and SASEGT. Trimming shortened V by 2 bases and J by 4 bases, and 9 bases separated the two germline ends. This CDR3 reads CASSESRVYEQYF. The CDR3 DNA follows: TGTGCCAGCAGTGAATCGAGGGTTTACGAGCAGTACTTC.

V and J are TRBV6-6 and TRBJ2-1; D perhaps matches TRBD2 (5 bases). Trimming stripped 4 bases from V and 8 bases from J, with 15 bases between. This CDR3 spans 14 amino acids. The germline CDR1 and CDR2 sequences are MNHNY and SVGAGI (reference sequence). DNA for the CDR3: TGTGCCAGCAGTTTGGGAGTCGTGGACGATGAGCAGTTCTTC. Encoded protein: CASSLGVVDDEQFF.

The chain combines TRBV5-1 with TRBJ2-2, with D perhaps TRBD2 (5 bases). This CDR3 is 17 amino acids long. Looked up from germline, CDR1 is SGHRS and CDR2 is YFSETQ. Trimming took off 9 bases at V and 0 bases at J, with 21 bases between the two ends. CDR3 DNA sequence: TGCGCCACCCGGGTGCTCTGGCGGGCGACGAACACCGGGGAGCTGTTTTTT. It yields the protein CATRVLWRATNTGELFF.

The CDR3 sequence is CASSGEREGYNEQFF. CDR3 coding DNA: TGTGCCAGCAGTGGTGAACGGGAGGGCTACAATGAGCAGTTCTTC. The chain recombines TRBV2 with TRBJ2-1, with 8 positions matching TRBD2. CDR1 is SNHLY and CDR2 is FYNNEI in the germline V gene. The CDR3 totals 15 residues. V lost 4 bases to trimming and J lost 3 bases; unmatched junction nucleotides: 5.

This sequence joins TRBV27 and TRBJ1-5; 10 bases map to TRBD1. The germline gives CDR1 MNHEY, CDR2 SMNVEV (reference sequence). The CDR3 extends over 18 amino acids. The V segment lost 5 bases and the J segment 6 bases; nucleotides outside the gene matches: 16. The CDR3 DNA sequence: TGTGCCAGCAGTCTCGGCGGTGGCTGGACAGGGGGGGGTCAGCCCCAGCATTTT. Its translation: CASSLGGGWTGGGQPQHF.

The chain is built from TRBV29-1 and TRBJ2-3; 13 bases are a match to TRBD2. With 7 bases clipped from V and 4 bases from J, the junction kept 8 bases outside the gene matches. The CDR3 spans 15 residues. Germline V CDR1 and CDR2: SQVTM, ANQGSEA. This CDR3 is CSGGTSGRGSDTQYF. CDR3 nucleotide sequence: TGCAGCGGCGGAACTAGCGGGAGGGGATCAGATACGCAGTATTTT.

The chain is built from TRBV18 and TRBJ1-1; D gene unclear. CDR1 KGHSH and CDR2 LQKENI come from the germline V gene. The CDR3 length is 13 residues. Trimming cost V 8 bases and J 0 bases, with 10 bases left between them. The CDR3 spells CASVVTLNTEAFF. As DNA, the CDR3 is TGTGCCAGCGTGGTCACCCTGAACACTGAAGCTTTCTTT. Looking up the rest from reference TRBV18 and TRBJ1-1 gives the full variable domain: NAGVMQNPRHLVRRRGQEARLRCSPMKGHSHVYWYRQLPEEGLKFMVYLQKENIIDESGMPKERFSAEFPKEGPSILRIQQVVRGDSAAYFCASVVTLNTEAFFGQGTRLTVV.

The V call is TRBV5-1, the J call TRBJ2-7, with 13 bases that match TRBD2. The V segment lost 4 bases and the J segment 12 bases; nucleotides outside the gene matches: 16. CDR1 is SGHRS and CDR2 is YFSETQ in the germline V gene. This CDR3 contains 16 residues. In nucleotides, the CDR3 is TGCGCCAGCAGCCAAGGTCCCGGGACTAGCGGGACGGCCCGGTACTTC. This encodes CASSQGPGTSGTARYF.

The rearrangement links TRBV29-1 to TRBJ2-7, with TRBD1 matching over 7 bases. Germline assignment: CDR1 SQVTM and CDR2 ANQGSEA. V was clipped by 7 bases and J by 2 bases; unmatched bases: 11. There are 14 residues in the CDR3. The CDR3: CSARPGQWTYEQYF. The CDR3 coding sequence is TGCAGCGCCCGACCGGGACAGTGGACCTACGAGCAGTACTTC.

The rearrangement uses TRBV7-9 and TRBJ2-7, with D tentatively TRBD1 (6 bases). Trimming took 1 base from V and 10 from J, leaving 14 bases between them. Looked up from germline, CDR1 is SEHNR and CDR2 is FQNEAQ (reference sequence). This CDR3 is built from 13 residues. The CDR3 loop is CASSLGGQGLQYF. In nucleotides, the CDR3 is TGTGCCAGCAGCTTAGGGGGGCAGGGCCTTCAGTACTTC.

V gene TRBV6-1 combines with J gene TRBJ1-2; D is undetermined. In germline, CDR1 is MNHNS, CDR2 SASEGT. This CDR3 is 12 amino acids long. Trimming took 9 bases from V and 3 from J, leaving 11 bases between them. The CDR3, as DNA: TGTGCCAGTGCGGTAGGCGACTATGGCTACACCTTC. Encoded protein: CASAVGDYGYTF.

The genes are TRBV7-8 and TRBJ2-7; D is unclear. The CDR3 totals 13 residues. V was pared by 6 bases and J by 1 base, with 10 bases between. Germline CDR1 is SGHVS and CDR2 is FQNEAQ. CDR3 sequence (DNA): TGTGCCAGCAGTGCCGGAGTTTCCTACGAGCAGTACTTC. It is translated as CASSAGVSYEQYF.

Comments on this clone: Additional DNA sequences in this sample encode the identical CDR3. The chain combines TRBV29-1 with TRBJ2-3; D might be TRBD2 (6 bases). Per germline, CDR1 SQVTM and CDR2 ANQGSEA. The CDR3 is 12 residues long. The germline V and J ends were trimmed by 3 bases and 5 bases, with 9 bases remaining between them. CDR3 sequence (DNA): TGCAGCGTTGATGGCGGGGAAGATACGCAGTATTTT. Translation: CSVDGGEDTQYF.

This clone was observed a single time. The gene calls are TRBV5-8 and TRBJ2-3; D uncertain. The germline V gene encodes CDR1 SGHTS and CDR2 YDEGEE. Deletions cut 2 bases from V and 6 bases from J, with 4 bases between. The CDR3 contains 11 residues. The CDR3 DNA is TGTGCCAGCAGCTTATCCGATACGCAGTATTTT. Translated, it gives CASSLSDTQYF.

This chain joins TRBV19 and TRBJ1-1, with D possibly matching TRBD1 (5 bases). Trimming shortened V by 6 bases and J by 7 bases, and 9 bases separated the two germline ends. The CDR3 extends over 11 amino acids. Germline loops: CDR1 LNHDA, CDR2 SQIVND (reference sequence). Here the CDR3 DNA reads TGTGCCAGTAGGACAGCGGGTGAAGCTTTCTTT. It yields the protein CASRTAGEAFF. The entire variable domain, with the rest obtained from reference TRBV19 and TRBJ1-1, is as follows: DGGITQSPKYLFRKEGQNVTLSCEQNLNHDAMYWYRQDPGQGLRLIYYSQIVNDFQKGDIAEGYSVSREKKESFPLTVTSAQKNPTAFYLCASRTAGEAFFGQGTRLTVV.

CDR3 region: CASSQGRDRAYEQYF. In DNA, the CDR3 is TGCGCCAGCAGCCAAGGCCGGGACAGGGCCTACGAGCAGTACTTC. The chain employs TRBV4-3 and TRBJ2-7; 9 nucleotides align to TRBD1. CDR1 is LGHNA and CDR2 is YSLEER in the germline V gene. The V and J ends lost 1 base and 2 bases, in that order; junction bases with no gene match: 3. CDR3 size: 15 residues.

This clone has just one count. CDR3 sequence (DNA): TGTGCCAGCAGCTTAGGACGTCCGGGGGCTGGGTATGGCTACACCTTC. It translates to CASSLGRPGAGYGYTF. The chain joins TRBV7-8 to TRBJ1-2; weak D call: TRBD1 (6 bases). CDR3 length: 16 amino acids. V dropped 1 base and J dropped 5 bases, with 17 bases sitting between them. Germline V gene sequence: CDR1 SGHVS, CDR2 FQNEAQ.

The chain combines TRBV18 with TRBJ2-7, with 7 bases matching TRBD1. V dropped 5 bases and J dropped 4; count of bases not matched to a gene: 17. The CDR3 spans 17 residues. Germline loops: CDR1 KGHSH, CDR2 LQKENI. This CDR3 is CASSSNLPGTAKYEQYF. The CDR3 region has the DNA TGTGCCAGCTCATCAAACCTACCCGGGACAGCTAAGTACGAGCAGTACTTC.